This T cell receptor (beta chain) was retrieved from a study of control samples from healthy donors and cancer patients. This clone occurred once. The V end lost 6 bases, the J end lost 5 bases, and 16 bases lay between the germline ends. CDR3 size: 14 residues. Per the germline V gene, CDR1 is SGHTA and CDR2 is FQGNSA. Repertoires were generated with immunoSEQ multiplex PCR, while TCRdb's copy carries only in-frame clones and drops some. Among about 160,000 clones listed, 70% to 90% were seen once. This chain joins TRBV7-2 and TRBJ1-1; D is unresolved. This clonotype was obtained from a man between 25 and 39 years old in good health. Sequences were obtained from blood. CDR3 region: CASRFTTTGTEAFF. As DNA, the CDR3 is TGTGCCAGCAGATTCACGACCACGGGAACTGAAGCTTTCTTT.